The 15 T cell receptor beta chains in this list originate from one sample, sequenced in a study of blood T cells in healthy people across ages. Primers used in a second PCR of about 6 to 11 cycles were a sample-barcoded 5' primer and a J-beta primer mix. TCRdb fed the 5' RACE reads into MiXCR, producing one record per CDR3 protein. The data hold about 680,000 distinct CDR3 sequences, with over 45% observed a single time. Sequences were obtained from blood. The source of these receptors is a woman aged 60-75 years in good health.

The CDR3 nucleotides read TGCAGTGCTAGTCAGGGTGTGAAACCCCAGCATTTT. Translation gives CSASQGVKPQHF. This chain links TRBV20-1 with TRBJ1-5, with D perhaps TRBD1 (5 bases). The germline V gene has CDR1 DFQATT and CDR2 SNEGSKA (reference sequence). This CDR3 has 12 amino acids. Trimming pared 3 bases from V and 10 bases from J, leaving 13 bases between.

The V gene is TRBV25-1, the J gene TRBJ2-7, with 8 bases aligning to TRBD2. This CDR3 comprises 18 residues. Trimming cost V 7 bases and J 7 bases; bases outside gene matches: 24. The V gene's germline CDR1 is MGHDK and CDR2 SYGVNS. The CDR3 DNA follows: TGTGCCAGCAAAGATTCGGGGAGGAGCGGGAGTATTTTCAATGAGCAGTACTTC. It encodes CASKDSGRSGSIFNEQYF.

The sample holds one count of this clonotype. The V gene is TRBV10-3, the J gene TRBJ2-3; TRBD1 might be the D (5 bases). CDR3 length equals 11 residues. Germline CDR1 reads ENHRY; CDR2 reads SYGVKD. Trimming cost V 10 bases and J 5 bases, with 10 bases left between them. The CDR3, as DNA: TGTGCCACTGGACAAGAAGATACGCAGTATTTT. Its protein is CATGQEDTQYF.

The chain uses TRBV7-3 and TRBJ1-2, with D possibly TRBD1 on 6 matching bases. The ends were cut back, 3 bases at V and 0 bases at J, with 17 bases in the middle. This CDR3 region has 17 residues. Germline loops: CDR1 SGHTA, CDR2 FQGTGA. Written as DNA, the CDR3 is TGTGCCAGCAGCTTGAGACAGGAGATGCGAGCTAACTATGGCTACACCTTC. Residues: CASSLRQEMRANYGYTF. The full variable domain, with the rest looked up from reference TRBV7-3 and TRBJ1-2, is GAGVSQTPSNKVTEKGKYVELRCDPISGHTALYWYRQSLGQGPEFLIYFQGTGAADDSGLPNDRFFAVRPEGSVSTLKIQRTERGDSAVYLCASSLRQEMRANYGYTFGSGTRLTVV.

The chain uses TRBV5-6 and TRBJ2-5; D possibly corresponds to TRBD2 (5 bases). The CDR3 has 15 amino acids. Trimming removed 2 bases at V and 5 bases at J, with 16 bases between. Germline V gene sequence: CDR1 SGHDT, CDR2 YYEEEE. In DNA form, the CDR3 reads TGTGCCAGCAGCTTCCGGACTCCGAGGGCGGAGACCCAGTACTTC. Residues: CASSFRTPRAETQYF.

The chain carries TRBV20-1 and TRBJ2-3; D tentatively fits TRBD1 or TRBD2 (7 bases each). This CDR3 has 14 amino acids. Trimming shortened V by 0 bases and J by 6 bases, and 13 bases separated the two germline ends. Per germline, CDR1 DFQATT and CDR2 SNEGSKA (reference sequence). The CDR3 bases are TGCAGTGCTAGAGACCAGGGGGGGGCTGATACGCAGTATTTT. Translated: CSARDQGGADTQYF.

The CDR3 nucleotides read TGCAGCGTTGTGGGCAGGGGATGGGACTATGGCTACACCTTC. Protein sequence: CSVVGRGWDYGYTF. The V gene is TRBV29-1, the J gene TRBJ1-2; a weak D match, TRBD1 (6 bases). This CDR3 region has 14 residues. V was cut by 4 bases and J by 3 bases, with 15 bases left in between. Germline CDR1 and CDR2: SQVTM and ANQGSEA.

The J gene is TRBJ2-7, the V gene TRBV20-1, with D perhaps matching TRBD2 (6 bases). CDR1 and CDR2 (germline): DFQATT, SNEGSKA (reference sequence). Between the trimmed V and J ends, which lost 5 bases and 0 bases, there was a span of 14 bases. The CDR3 runs to 14 residues. Here the CDR3 DNA reads TGCAGTGCTCCCCGGGACTTCGTCTCCTACGAGCAGTACTTC. It encodes CSAPRDFVSYEQYF.

The V gene is TRBV24-1, the J gene TRBJ2-2; D ambiguous. V lost 7 bases and J 0 bases, leaving 8 bases between the germline ends. The CDR3 is 14 amino acids. Per the germline V gene, CDR1 is KGHDR and CDR2 is SFDVKD. CDR3 DNA sequence: TGTGCCACCAGAGAGACCTCGAACACCGGGGAGCTGTTTTTT. This gives the protein CATRETSNTGELFF.

This clonotype was detected a few times. J is TRBJ2-5 and V is TRBV20-1; TRBD1 might be the D (6 bases). CDR1 and CDR2 from the germline V gene are DFQATT and SNEGSKA (reference sequence). The CDR3 is 13 residues long. Trimming pared 4 bases from V and 6 bases from J, leaving 15 bases between. In DNA form, the CDR3 reads TGCAGTGCTAACATTGGGGGCCTGAAGACCCAGTACTTC. Residues: CSANIGGLKTQYF.

This clonotype has more than one count but fewer than ten. The chain carries TRBV9 and TRBJ1-3; a weak D match, TRBD1 (5 bases). In germline, CDR1 is SGDLS, CDR2 YYNGEE. This CDR3 comprises 14 residues. The germline V and J ends were trimmed by 8 bases and 1 base, with 13 bases remaining between them. In nucleotides, the CDR3 is TGTGCCAGTGACCGGGGGGAATCTGGAAACACCATATATTTT. As protein: CASDRGESGNTIYF.

V gene TRBV20-1 combines with J gene TRBJ2-3; 7 bases are a match to TRBD1. From germline, CDR1 is DFQATT and CDR2 SNEGSKA (reference sequence). There are 14 residues in the CDR3. The ends lost 6 bases at V and 2 bases at J; junction bases unmatched: 8. CDR3 sequence: CSAMGQTSTDTQYF. The DNA for the CDR3 is TGCAGTGCAATGGGACAGACCTCCACAGATACGCAGTATTTT.

V and J are TRBV7-2 and TRBJ1-2; the D is unclear. The CDR3 loop spans 14 amino acids. CDR1 is SGHTA, CDR2 FQGNSA, per germline. The ends were cut back, 4 bases at V and 5 bases at J, with 14 bases in the middle. CDR3 DNA: TGTGCCAGCAGCTATGGAAGTTACCCTTATGGCTACACCTTC. Protein sequence: CASSYGSYPYGYTF.

The chain is built from TRBV20-1 and TRBJ1-5; 10 bases map to TRBD1. The CDR3 sequence is 13 residues long. The V gene end was trimmed by 1 base and the J gene end by 6 bases; junction bases not matched to a gene: 0. The germline V gene encodes CDR1 DFQATT and CDR2 SNEGSKA (reference sequence). CDR3 region: CSARGDRGQPQHF. The CDR3 DNA is TGCAGTGCTAGAGGGGACAGGGGTCAGCCCCAGCATTTT.

This chain uses TRBV3-1 with TRBJ2-3; TRBD1 matches at 7 bases. V lost 4 bases to trimming and J lost 4 bases; unmatched junction nucleotides: 2. CDR1 is LGHDT and CDR2 is YNNKEL in the germline V gene (reference sequence). CDR3 length equals 13 residues. This CDR3 is CASSPRGSDTQYF. In DNA form, the CDR3 reads TGTGCCAGCAGCCCCAGGGGGTCAGATACGCAGTATTTT.